This T cell receptor (beta chain) was recorded in a study of beta chain features in type 1 diabetes. On the study more broadly: Patients were similar to healthy donors in age and gender (as well as in cell yields).

The CDR3 spans 15 residues. Looked up from germline, CDR1 is MNHNY and CDR2 is SVGAGI (reference sequence). Trimming removed 6 bases from V and 4 bases from J; junction bases left unmatched: 10. Findings and limits, study-wide: A pattern of fewer insertions and more deletions at VDJ junctions was seen in type 1 diabetes patients.

About this clone: Antigen specificity is unknown.

Since all of the isolated RNA was reverse transcribed, expressed TCRB transcripts were what got sequenced. Method: immunoSEQ multiplex PCR; TCRdb's copy keeps in-frame clones and lacks some. The table lists some 900,000 clones, 15% to 20% of them singletons, with 0.023% in the top ten. V and J are TRBV6-6 and TRBJ2-7; 9 nucleotides match TRBD2. The sequenced sample was naive CD4+ T cells from blood. The source is a woman between 18 and 30 years old in good health. CDR3 sequence: CASRPPTSGEYEQYF. The DNA of the CDR3 is TGTGCCAGCAGACCACCGACTAGCGGCGAATACGAGCAGTACTTC.